This T cell receptor beta chain was found in a study of blood T cell repertoires in COVID-19. Study-level information: Collection of acute and convalescent COVID-19 samples took place in the United States, Italy and Spain. The cDNA or gDNA used as material had been derived from T cells, B-cell-depleted T cells, or PBMCs.

Assay: immunoSEQ multiplex PCR; the TCRdb copy retains only in-frame clones and omits some. The data show 200,000 to 250,000 clones, about 81% seen once. What the recovered Cohort 3 donors had was two negative PCRs, clearance, or symptom resolution. Per germline, CDR1 MNHEY and CDR2 SMNVEV (reference sequence). The CDR3 is 14 amino acids. V was pared by 6 bases and J by 3 bases, with 12 bases between. Sequencing was performed on PBMCs or T cells enriched from blood (not recorded which). The TCR sequence derives from a man aged 40-50 years who had recovered from COVID-19. This sequence joins TRBV27 and TRBJ1-3; a possible D gene is TRBD1 (5 bases). This CDR3 is CASRLQGSGNTIYF. DNA for the CDR3: TGTGCCAGCAGGCTCCAGGGTAGTGGAAACACCATATATTTT.